Described below is a single T cell receptor (beta chain) sequence and its context. Its antigen remains unidentified. The record originates from a study of OX40 agonist ivuxolimab in advanced cancers. Using immunoSEQ multiplex PCR, the repertoire was profiled, and TCRdb retains in-frame clones only, with some absent. Of some 30,000 clones in the sample, 87% were seen once. Study results and limitations: Clones of CD4+ and CD8+ blood T cells grew by week 6 at doses of 0.1 to 3.0 mg/kg. On average, CD8+ T cells had more expanded clones than CD4+.

V shed 6 bases and J shed 5 bases, with 16 bases lying between them. In germline, CDR1 is SEHNR, CDR2 FQNEAQ (reference sequence). The CDR3 runs 15 residues. The sequences come from CD4+ or CD8+ T cells sorted from blood, collected in a trial of the OX40 agonist ivuxolimab. This chain links TRBV7-9 with TRBJ1-4; D may be TRBD1 (5 bases). The receptor comes from an adult with an advanced solid tumor such as melanoma, head and neck, liver or kidney cancer. Written as DNA, the CDR3 is TGTGCCAGCAGGTACCGGGGGACGCCCAATGAAAAACTGTTTTTT. Translating gives CASRYRGTPNEKLFF.